This is a list of T cell receptor beta chains from one sample in a study of blood T cell repertoires in COVID-19. Only in-frame clones appear in the TCRdb table, and some are missing; sequencing was by immunoSEQ multiplex PCR. The data contain roughly 28,000 clones, 82% of them singletons. Sequenced material: peripheral blood. The receptors come from a man aged 80 or over with active or convalescent COVID-19. The CDR3 runs from the conserved cysteine through the conserved F or W. The D gene is left open where the match is weak. A clone size is listed for some rows: how often the clone was seen (once, few, many), or a class if it is expanded.

D gene,V gene,J gene,clone size,CDR3 protein,CDR3 DNA
TRBD1,TRBV9,TRBJ2-3,-,CASSVGTVVDTQYF,TGTGCCAGCAGCGTGGGGACAGTTGTAGATACGCAGTATTTT
-,TRBV5-1,TRBJ1-2,few,CASSLGPSGNYGYTF,TGCGCCAGCAGCCTGGGGCCCTCGGGTAACTATGGCTACACCTTC
-,TRBV20-1,TRBJ1-2,-,CSASAPKQGNYGYTF,TGCAGTGCTAGTGCCCCAAAACAGGGAAACTATGGCTACACCTTC
-,TRBV3-1/TRBV3-2,TRBJ2-2,-,CASSQSNTGELFF,TGTGCCAGCAGCCAGAGTAACACCGGGGAGCTGTTTTTT
TRBD1,TRBV5-1,TRBJ1-6,-,CASSPGTGALLPYNSPLHF,TGCGCCAGCAGCCCCGGGACAGGGGCGTTATTACCCTATAATTCACCCCTCCACTTT
-,TRBV7-8,TRBJ2-1,-,CASNERAASYNEQFF,TGTGCCAGCAACGAGAGGGCCGCGTCCTACAATGAGCAGTTCTTC
TRBD1,TRBV19,TRBJ1-2,-,CASSPRTGTGYGYTF,TGTGCCAGTAGTCCCAGGACAGGGACGGGTTATGGCTACACCTTC
-,TRBV5-8,TRBJ1-3,-,CASSLSHSSGNTIYF,TGTGCCAGCAGCCTTAGTCACAGCTCTGGAAACACCATATATTTT
-,TRBV2,TRBJ1-5,-,CASSVGQGWFQPQHF,TGTGCCAGCAGTGTCGGGCAGGGATGGTTTCAGCCCCAGCATTTT
TRBD2,TRBV11-2,TRBJ2-1,-,CASSPTSGVYNEQFF,TGTGCCAGCAGCCCGACTAGCGGGGTATACAATGAGCAGTTCTTC
TRBD2,TRBV27,TRBJ2-3,-,CASSLSGSRTDTQYF,TGTGCCAGCAGTTTAAGCGGGAGTCGGACAGATACGCAGTATTTT
TRBD1,TRBV4-2,TRBJ1-6,-,CASSQRQGAVVESPLHF,TGTGCCAGCAGCCAACGACAGGGGGCTGTGGTCGAATCACCCCTCCACTTT
-,TRBV6-1,TRBJ2-3,-,CASSDFQASTDTQYF,TGTGCCAGCAGTGATTTCCAGGCCTCCACAGATACGCAGTATTTT
-,TRBV4-1,TRBJ2-2,-,CASSLAGRGGELFF,TGCGCCAGCAGCCTGGCCGGGAGAGGCGGGGAGCTGTTTTTT
TRBD2,TRBV5-1,TRBJ2-3,-,CASSFGLLAGNTDTQYF,TGCGCCAGCAGCTTCGGTTTACTAGCGGGAAACACAGATACGCAGTATTTT
TRBD1,TRBV3-1/TRBV3-2,TRBJ1-4,-,CASSQSRTGGGEKLFF,TGTGCCAGCAGCCAATCCCGGACAGGGGGCGGTGAAAAACTGTTTTTT
-,TRBV9,TRBJ2-5,-,CASSMVGASETQYF,TGTGCCAGCAGCATGGTAGGGGCGTCAGAGACCCAGTACTTC
TRBD1,TRBV6-5,TRBJ1-3,-,CASSSERQGGGNTIYF,TGTGCCAGCAGTTCCGAACGACAGGGAGGTGGAAACACCATATATTTT
TRBD2,TRBV3-1/TRBV3-2,TRBJ2-1,-,CASRLPGGSEQFF,TGTGCCAGCAGACTACCGGGGGGGTCGGAGCAGTTCTTC
-,TRBV3-1/TRBV3-2,TRBJ2-7,once,CASSRQEIYEQYF,TGTGCCAGCAGCCGACAGGAAATCTACGAGCAGTACTTC
-,TRBV5-1,TRBJ1-2,-,CASSPQGYGYTF,TGCGCCAGCAGCCCCCAGGGCTATGGCTACACCTTC
TRBD1,TRBV3-1/TRBV3-2,TRBJ1-2,-,CASSVTGEAGYTF,TGTGCCAGCAGCGTAACAGGGGAGGCTGGCTACACCTTC
-,TRBV18,TRBJ2-6,-,CASSPWQANSGANVLTF,TGTGCCAGCTCACCATGGCAGGCGAACTCTGGGGCCAACGTCCTGACTTTC
-,TRBV5-1,TRBJ1-3,-,CASSLPGAGNTIYF,TGCGCCAGCAGCTTGCCAGGGGCTGGAAACACCATATATTTT
-,TRBV7-3,TRBJ1-1,few,CASSSRTLVDTEAFF,TGTGCCAGCAGCTCCCGGACATTGGTGGACACTGAAGCTTTCTTT
-,TRBV3-1/TRBV3-2,TRBJ2-6,-,CASSHGSEGSGANVLTF,TGTGCCAGCAGCCATGGCAGCGAGGGCTCTGGGGCCAACGTCCTGACTTTC
TRBD1,TRBV7-9,TRBJ1-1,-,CASSYGQGLNTEAFF,TGTGCCAGCAGCTACGGACAGGGATTGAACACTGAAGCTTTCTTT
TRBD1,TRBV6-2/TRBV6-3,TRBJ1-6,-,CASSYEGAMDSPLHF,TGTGCCAGCAGTTATGAGGGGGCGATGGATTCACCCCTCCACTTT
TRBD2,TRBV10-1,TRBJ2-1,once,CASSAGLAGAPGEQFF,TGCGCCAGCAGTGCGGGACTAGCGGGAGCCCCGGGTGAGCAGTTCTTC
TRBD1,TRBV9,TRBJ2-1,-,CASSVGGQSYNEQFF,TGTGCCAGCAGCGTAGGGGGACAGTCCTACAATGAGCAGTTCTTC
TRBD2,TRBV7-2,TRBJ2-4,-,CASSAGLIKNIQYF,TGTGCCAGCAGCGCGGGACTAATCAAAAACATTCAGTACTTC
TRBD2,TRBV12-5,TRBJ2-2,-,CASGYLSGGSGELFF,TGTGCTAGTGGTTACCTATCGGGGGGGTCCGGGGAGCTGTTTTTT
TRBD1,TRBV6-5,TRBJ2-7,-,CASSYGTQGGAYEQYF,TGTGCCAGCAGTTACGGGACACAGGGGGGCGCTTACGAGCAGTACTTC
-,TRBV6-2/TRBV6-3,TRBJ2-3,-,CASSIALADTQYF,TGTGCCAGCAGTATAGCGTTGGCAGATACGCAGTATTTT
TRBD1,TRBV12-3/TRBV12-4,TRBJ1-1,-,CASRGTGVPEAFF,TGTGCCAGCAGGGGAACAGGGGTTCCTGAAGCTTTCTTT
-,TRBV5-1,TRBJ1-2,few,CASSSWTARNYGYTF,TGCGCCAGCAGCTCGTGGACAGCGCGGAACTATGGCTACACCTTC
TRBD2,TRBV2,TRBJ2-1,-,CASSELAGLVEQFF,TGTGCCAGCAGTGAACTAGCGGGTCTGGTTGAGCAGTTCTTC
TRBD2,TRBV27,TRBJ2-3,-,CASSSLAGRGTDTQYF,TGTGCCAGCAGTTCCCTGGCGGGGAGGGGTACAGATACGCAGTATTTT
-,TRBV6-5,TRBJ2-3,-,CASSSPGIADTQYF,TGTGCCAGCAGTTCTCCCGGGATCGCCGATACGCAGTATTTT
TRBD2,TRBV5-1,TRBJ2-5,-,CASSLSSGGALETQYF,TGCGCCAGCAGCTTATCTAGCGGGGGGGCGTTAGAGACCCAGTACTTC
TRBD2,TRBV9,TRBJ2-1,-,CASSLAGGHNEQFF,TGTGCCAGCAGTCTAGCGGGGGGTCACAATGAGCAGTTCTTC
-,TRBV5-1,TRBJ2-2,once,CASSTGQGTGELFF,TGCGCCAGCAGCACGGGACAAGGGACCGGGGAGCTGTTTTTT
-,TRBV2,TRBJ2-2,-,CASSYRLGANTGELFF,TGTGCCAGCAGTTACAGACTAGGGGCGAACACCGGGGAGCTGTTTTTT
-,TRBV27,TRBJ2-7,few,CASRSYGAAHPYEQYF,TGTGCCAGCAGATCTTATGGAGCGGCTCACCCTTACGAGCAGTACTTC
-,TRBV19,TRBJ1-3,-,CASTPEGASGNTIYF,TGTGCCAGTACCCCCGAAGGGGCCTCTGGAAACACCATATATTTT
-,TRBV18,TRBJ2-1,once,CASSPYRDNEQFF,TGTGCCAGCTCACCGTACCGGGACAATGAGCAGTTCTTC
-,TRBV9,TRBJ2-7,-,CASSPGDSYEQYF,TGTGCCAGCAGCCCGGGGGATTCCTACGAGCAGTACTTC
-,TRBV5-1,TRBJ1-1,-,CASSQTVQNTEAFF,TGCGCCAGCAGCCAGACAGTCCAGAACACTGAAGCTTTCTTT
TRBD2,TRBV19,TRBJ2-6,once,CASSFSGTGPDVLTF,TGTGCCAGTAGTTTCAGCGGGACCGGTCCGGACGTCCTGACTTTC
-,TRBV7-8,TRBJ2-7,-,CASSLEVWREQYF,TGTGCCAGCAGCTTAGAGGTCTGGCGGGAGCAGTACTTC